Each of the 16 T cell receptor beta chains below was sequenced from the same sample in a study of blood T cell repertoires in COVID-19. Assay used: immunoSEQ multiplex PCR; TCRdb lists only in-frame clones, some missing. The sample shows approximately 190,000 clones, approximately 84% of them seen only once. The sample was peripheral blood. These receptors were obtained from a human donor with acute or convalescent COVID-19. The donor label of this sample is uncertain.

V is TRBV11-2 and J is TRBJ2-7; 11 bases agree with TRBD1. Germline V gives CDR1 SGHAT, CDR2 FQNNGV. V lost 5 bases to trimming and J lost 6 bases; unmatched junction nucleotides: 6. This CDR3 contains 14 residues. The CDR3 region has the DNA TGTGCCAGCAGCACCGGGACAGGGGGAGTCGAGCAGTACTTC. Translation: CASSTGTGGVEQYF.

V is TRBV20-1 and J is TRBJ1-2, with D unclear. V was clipped by 4 bases and J by 5 bases, with 17 bases between them. The CDR3 runs 14 residues. CDR1 and CDR2 (germline): DFQATT, SNEGSKA (reference sequence). DNA of the CDR3: TGCAGTGCTACTGACCTTCTCCGGGGATATGGCTACACCTTC. This sequence encodes CSATDLLRGYGYTF.

The chain recombines TRBV5-1 with TRBJ2-3; D is possibly TRBD1 (5 bases). This CDR3 has 16 amino acids. Per germline, CDR1 SGHRS and CDR2 YFSETQ. V gave up 1 base and J gave up 0 bases, with 12 bases separating them. DNA for the CDR3: TGCGCCAGCAGCTTGCGGCCAGGGCGTAGCACAGATACGCAGTATTTT. It is translated as CASSLRPGRSTDTQYF.

V usage is TRBV18 and J usage is TRBJ2-2; possible D gene TRBD1, 5 bases. Trimming removed 0 bases from V and 2 bases from J, with 25 bases in between. The CDR3 sequence is 21 residues long. CDR1 and CDR2 (germline): KGHSH, LQKENI. DNA for the CDR3: TGTGCCAGCTCACCACCGTCAGGGTCAAGCAGACGACAAGTCAACACCGGGGAGCTGTTTTTT. Its protein is CASSPPSGSSRRQVNTGELFF.

The chain couples TRBV19 to TRBJ1-5; D perhaps matches TRBD1 (6 bases). The CDR3 totals 18 residues. V lost 4 bases to trimming and J lost 0 bases, with 19 bases between them. CDR1 and CDR2 (germline): LNHDA, SQIVND (reference sequence). The CDR3 region has the DNA TGTGCCAGTAGTACAACCAAGAGACAGGCGGATAGCAATCAGCCCCAGCATTTT. It yields the protein CASSTTKRQADSNQPQHF.

The chain employs TRBV9 and TRBJ2-2; 8 bases are a match to TRBD1. The CDR3 extends over 15 amino acids. Germline lookup yields CDR1 SGDLS and CDR2 YYNGEE. After removal of 3 bases from V and 3 bases from J, the junction contained 4 bases not matched to a gene. Written as DNA, the CDR3 is TGTGCCAGCAGCGGGACAGGGTCTGACACCGGGGAGCTGTTTTTT. Its protein is CASSGTGSDTGELFF.

The genes are TRBV5-4 and TRBJ1-5; 9 nucleotides line up with TRBD1. This CDR3 has 16 residues. Unmatched junction bases numbered 7, after V lost 2 bases and J lost 4 bases. CDR1 is SGHNT, CDR2 YYREEE, per germline (reference sequence). CDR3 residues: CASSLSGTGPNQPQHF. CDR3 DNA: TGTGCCAGCAGCTTATCCGGGACAGGGCCTAATCAGCCCCAGCATTTT.

This clone appeared a few times. The genes are TRBV6-5 and TRBJ2-7; 11 nucleotides align to TRBD1. Losses at the gene ends were 0 bases for V and 3 bases for J; bases not matched to a gene: 4. The CDR3 spans 16 residues. Germline V CDR1 and CDR2: MNHEY, SVGAGI. CDR3 region: CASSYSRDRGSYEQYF. The CDR3, as DNA: TGTGCCAGCAGTTACTCACGGGACAGGGGGAGCTACGAGCAGTACTTC.

The chain employs TRBV28 and TRBJ2-1; 12 bases match TRBD2. The CDR3 loop spans 15 amino acids. Germline loops: CDR1 MDHEN, CDR2 SYDVKM. Germline trimming cut 5 bases from V and 10 bases from J; bases unmatched to any gene: 9. CDR3 in amino acids: CASSIRLAGAGEQFF. CDR3 sequence (DNA): TGTGCCAGCAGTATAAGACTAGCGGGAGCGGGGGAGCAGTTCTTC.

The genes are TRBV13 and TRBJ2-1, with 11 bases aligning to TRBD2. Looked up from germline, CDR1 is PRHDT and CDR2 is FYEKMQ (reference sequence). V shed 2 bases and J 4 bases; nucleotides not matched to a gene: 10. This CDR3 has 18 amino acids. Here the CDR3 DNA reads TGTGCCAGCAGCTTAATAGGAACCGGGACTAGCGGATACAATGAGCAGTTCTTC. This translates into CASSLIGTGTSGYNEQFF.

The chain recombines TRBV10-3 with TRBJ1-2, with 7 bases aligning to TRBD1. This CDR3 has 13 residues. Unmatched junction bases numbered 10, after V lost 6 bases and J lost 9 bases. Germline V gene sequence: CDR1 ENHRY, CDR2 SYGVKD. CDR3: CAIRGQDPWSYTF. As DNA, the CDR3 is TGTGCCATCAGAGGACAGGACCCTTGGAGCTACACCTTC.

The chain is built from TRBV18 and TRBJ1-1; TRBD1 is a possible D gene (5 bases). CDR1 KGHSH and CDR2 LQKENI come from the germline V gene. The CDR3 sequence is 15 residues long. V lost 5 bases, J lost 1 base, and 14 bases lay in between. This CDR3 reads CASSSIDSTNTEAFF. The CDR3 region has the DNA TGTGCCAGCTCATCAATTGACAGCACGAACACTGAAGCTTTCTTT.

V gene TRBV2 combines with J gene TRBJ1-6, with D possibly TRBD1 on 5 matching bases. The V gene's germline CDR1 is SNHLY and CDR2 FYNNEI. The CDR3 runs to 15 residues. Trimming stripped 3 bases from V and 6 bases from J, with 12 bases between. The CDR3 sequence is CASSDFGRVNSPLHF. Here the CDR3 DNA reads TGTGCCAGCAGTGATTTCGGCAGGGTTAATTCACCCCTCCACTTT.

This rearrangement joins TRBV7-6 to TRBJ2-7; TRBD1 matches at 12 bases. Germline V CDR1 and CDR2: SGHVS, FNYEAQ. CDR3 length: 14 residues. The trim removed 5 bases at V and 6 bases at J, leaving 5 bases unmatched. CDR3 region: CASSPWDRGREQYF. As DNA, the CDR3 is TGTGCCAGCAGCCCGTGGGACAGGGGGCGCGAGCAGTACTTC.

This clone appeared once. J is TRBJ2-1 and V is TRBV19; 8 bases match TRBD2. Germline CDR1 reads LNHDA; CDR2 reads SQIVND (reference sequence). This CDR3 has 14 residues. V shed 3 bases and J 12 bases; nucleotides not matched to a gene: 10. As DNA, the CDR3 is TGTGCCAGTAGTATCAGCGGGAGTGGTCCTGGGCAGTTCTTC. Amino acids: CASSISGSGPGQFF.

The rearrangement joins TRBV28 to TRBJ1-3; tentatively, D is TRBD1 (5 bases). The CDR3 contains 14 residues. The V gene lost 8 bases and the J gene lost 4 bases, with 15 bases spanning the gap. Germline V gene sequence: CDR1 MDHEN, CDR2 SYDVKM. The CDR3 region has the DNA TGTGCCAGCCTTACTTCAGGGCTCGGAAACACCATATATTTT. Translated: CASLTSGLGNTIYF.